This TCR beta chain stems from a study of blood T cell repertoires in COVID-19. In the study overall: Collection of acute and convalescent COVID-19 samples took place in the United States, Italy and Spain. PBMCs, B-cell-depleted T cells, or T cells were the source of the cDNA or gDNA that made up the material.

Per the authors' pipeline: Counts of nucleated cells, estimated from reference gene primer amplification, were obtained. Here immunoSEQ multiplex PCR was the method, and the copy in TCRdb shows in-frame clones only, minus some. The V and J calls and clone size come from that table; D and trimming were worked out from the DNA. The table lists about 250,000 clones, about 88% of them singletons. The ends lost 11 bases at V and 4 bases at J; junction bases unmatched: 5. This CDR3 comprises 12 residues. Germline-derived CDR1 and CDR2 are SGHAT and FQNNGV. The V gene is TRBV11-2, the J gene TRBJ2-7; 10 bases map to TRBD2. Sequenced: peripheral blood. This receptor was obtained from a woman between 35 and 50 years old who had recovered from COVID-19. The CDR3 region has the DNA TGTGCCTCCGGAGCGGGGGGGTACGAGCAGTACGTC. It encodes CASGAGGYEQYV.